This TCR beta chain stems from a study of T cell responses to AZD1222 COVID-19 vaccine. Study details: Recipients boosted at about 4 weeks or about 12 weeks are pooled.

Data came from immunoSEQ multiplex PCR; TCRdb stores just in-frame clones and leaves some out. The table records about 82,000 clones, more than 80% of them present only once. Germline V gene data show CDR1 as SGHRS and CDR2 as YFSETQ. V was clipped by 4 bases and J by 2 bases; unmatched bases: 8. CDR3 length: 16 amino acids. This clonotype originated in an adult in good health. This sample comprised peripheral blood, obtained on day 0 of AZD1222 vaccination. The chain has TRBV5-1 and TRBJ1-4; 7 nucleotides match TRBD1. The CDR3 protein is CASSRSGTATNEKLFF. The CDR3 nucleotides read TGCGCCAGCAGCAGATCCGGGACAGCCACTAATGAAAAACTGTTTTTT.